This TCR beta chain derives from a study of T-cell memory formation after mild COVID-19. Trimming removed 3 bases from V and 0 bases from J, with 12 bases in between. The germline V gene has CDR1 ENHRY and CDR2 SYGVKD. The CDR3 runs to 16 residues. The authors produced TCR alpha and TCR beta cDNA libraries with sample barcodes and UMIs by 5'RACE using constant-segment primers. TCRdb called the 5' RACE reads again in MiXCR, with one record for every CDR3 protein. The sample has about 440,000 distinct CDR3 sequences, about 19% seen once. Remarks on this clonotype: Its antigen is unknown.

Study results and limitations: Whereas later expanders leaned CD4+, clones contracting day 15 to 85 showed a balanced CD4/CD8 makeup. Clones from the second wave (peaking day 37) had unconfirmed SARS-CoV-2 specificity. The pre-infection memory compartment contained some responding clones, suggesting cross-reactive memory joined.

V is TRBV10-3 and J is TRBJ2-1; D gene unclear. This sequence was found in an adult woman who had mild COVID-19 (a few samples of this study predate the infection). Cell type and time point are not known. Sample: PBMCs or a T cell subset sorted from them (not recorded which). The CDR3 protein is CAISDFGVGSYNEQFF. CDR3 coding DNA: TGTGCCATCAGTGATTTCGGCGTAGGCTCCTACAATGAGCAGTTCTTC.